These 27 T cell receptor beta chains were all obtained from the same sample, sequenced in a study of cytomegalovirus exposure and HLA in healthy donors. TCRdb keeps only in-frame clones here, not all; method: immunoSEQ multiplex PCR. The table has tens of thousands of clones, roughly 94% seen once. The sequenced material came from PBMCs. These receptors originate from a man aged 18 to 35 in good health and CMV-seropositive.

The chain uses TRBV28 and TRBJ2-5; the match to TRBD2 covers 14 bases. This CDR3 region has 15 residues. The V gene end was trimmed by 3 bases and the J gene end by 5 bases; junction bases not matched to a gene: 2. Germline CDR1 is MDHEN and CDR2 is SYDVKM. The CDR3 nucleotides read TGTGCCAGCAGTTTGGGACTAGCGGGGGTTGAGACCCAGTACTTC. Protein: CASSLGLAGVETQYF.

Notes on this clone: This same CDR3 is encoded by further DNA sequences in the sample. The chain is built from TRBV7-6 and TRBJ2-1, with D perhaps TRBD1 (8 bases). V shed 7 bases and J shed 3 bases, with 31 bases lying between them. Germline CDR1 and CDR2: SGHVS and FNYEAQ. The CDR3 totals 20 residues. For the CDR3, the DNA is TGTGCCAGCACCCGAATAATCCAGGGGGCTTGGGCGGGGGACTACAATGAGCAGTTCTTC. The encoded protein is CASTRIIQGAWAGDYNEQFF.

Here the CDR3 DNA reads TGCAGCGTTGAACGGCGGGATCTCCCCGCAGATACGCAGTATTTT. Translation: CSVERRDLPADTQYF. This rearrangement joins TRBV29-1 to TRBJ2-3; maybe TRBD2 (6 bases). The germline CDR1 and CDR2 sequences are SQVTM and ANQGSEA. Trimming stripped 2 bases from V and 4 bases from J, with 16 bases between. The CDR3 has 15 residues.

The chain recombines TRBV28 with TRBJ1-2; TRBD1 is a possible D gene (6 bases). Trimming cost V 3 bases and J 2 bases, with 10 bases left between them. The CDR3 contains 14 residues. Germline assignment: CDR1 MDHEN and CDR2 SYDVKM. CDR3 sequence (DNA): TGTGCCAGCAGTTTTCAGCAGGGGAACTATGGCTACACCTTC. Protein product: CASSFQQGNYGYTF.

The chain is built from TRBV6-6 and TRBJ2-1, with D uncertain. Trimming stripped 2 bases from V and 7 bases from J, with 3 bases between. CDR1 and CDR2 (germline): MNHNY, SVGAGI (reference sequence). The CDR3 covers 11 residues. This chain's CDR3 is CASSYRNEQFF. In DNA, the CDR3 is TGTGCCAGCAGTTACCGGAATGAGCAGTTCTTC.

This chain links TRBV28 with TRBJ1-2, with D possibly matching TRBD1 (6 bases). With 3 bases removed from V and 8 bases from J, the gap between germline ends came to 16 bases. Germline V CDR1 and CDR2: MDHEN, SYDVKM. This CDR3 has 14 amino acids. CDR3 residues: CASSFGGDPRGYTF. The CDR3 DNA is TGTGCCAGCAGTTTTGGGGGCGACCCGAGGGGCTACACCTTC.

This chain uses TRBV9 with TRBJ1-6; 7 positions match TRBD1. CDR1 SGDLS and CDR2 YYNGEE come from the germline V gene. The V gene end was trimmed by 3 bases and the J gene end by 7 bases; junction bases not matched to a gene: 7. This CDR3 has 15 residues. CDR3: CASSDPGQYNSPLHF. The CDR3 DNA reads TGTGCCAGCAGCGATCCGGGACAGTACAATTCACCCCTCCACTTT.

The chain couples TRBV28 to TRBJ2-5; the match to TRBD2 covers 9 bases. Germline V lookup: CDR1 MDHEN, CDR2 SYDVKM. After removal of 4 bases from V and 2 bases from J, the junction contained 5 bases not matched to a gene. This CDR3 has 15 amino acids. The CDR3 here is CASSSWTSVQETQYF. CDR3 DNA: TGTGCCAGCAGTTCGTGGACTAGCGTTCAAGAGACCCAGTACTTC.

This chain joins TRBV7-3 and TRBJ2-2; tentative D call: TRBD2 (6 bases). CDR3 length: 14 residues. Germline loops: CDR1 SGHTA, CDR2 FQGTGA. V shed 5 bases and J shed 7 bases, with 14 bases lying between them. In DNA form, the CDR3 reads TGTGCCAGCAGCCACCGACCGGAGGGCGGGGAGCTGTTTTTT. It is translated as CASSHRPEGGELFF.

The chain uses TRBV6-5 and TRBJ2-7; TRBD1 agrees at 10 bases. The CDR3 extends over 15 amino acids. Germline values: CDR1 MNHEY, CDR2 SVGAGI. V shed 8 bases and J 3 bases; nucleotides not matched to a gene: 10. The CDR3 here is CASRKRGTGVYEQYF. In nucleotides, the CDR3 is TGTGCCAGCCGCAAGCGGGGGACAGGGGTCTACGAGCAGTACTTC.

The genes are TRBV2 and TRBJ1-3; maybe TRBD1 (5 bases). V dropped 8 bases and J dropped 12 bases, with 17 bases sitting between them. CDR3 size: 12 residues. CDR1 is SNHLY and CDR2 is FYNNEI in the germline V gene. CDR3 DNA sequence: TGTGCCAGCTCCCTCGGCGGGGGGAACATATATTTT. Its translation is CASSLGGGNIYF. Complete variable domain (other parts from reference TRBV2 and TRBJ1-3): EPEVTQTPSHQVTQMGQEVILRCVPISNHLYFYWYRQILGQKVEFLVSFYNNEISEKSEIFDDQFSVERPDGSNFTLKIRSTKLEDSAMYFCASSLGGGNIYFGEGSWLTVV.

This clone came up a few times. This chain joins TRBV2 and TRBJ2-7; tentative D call: TRBD1 (7 bases). This CDR3 contains 14 residues. Trimming cost V 9 bases and J 2 bases, with 17 bases left between them. Germline loops: CDR1 SNHLY, CDR2 FYNNEI. CDR3: CARSRGDNPYEQYF. As DNA, the CDR3 is TGTGCCAGGAGCAGGGGGGACAACCCCTACGAGCAGTACTTC.

The CDR3 DNA sequence: TGTGCCAGCAGCATGGTGTCCGGGGGGCAAACAGATACGCAGTATTTT. Translating gives CASSMVSGGQTDTQYF. This chain links TRBV5-5 with TRBJ2-3; D might be TRBD2 (7 bases). CDR3 length: 16 amino acids. From germline, CDR1 is SGHKS and CDR2 YYEKEE (reference sequence). V lost 4 bases to trimming and J lost 3 bases, with 18 bases between them.

CDR3 sequence reads: CASSQGSSGNTIYF. In DNA form, the CDR3 reads TGTGCCAGCAGTCAGGGGAGCTCTGGAAACACCATATATTTT. V and J are TRBV2 and TRBJ1-3; D perhaps matches TRBD1 (6 bases). Germline V CDR1 and CDR2: SNHLY, FYNNEI. V was trimmed by 5 bases and J by 0 bases, leaving 8 bases between them. The CDR3 loop spans 14 amino acids.

This clone was counted once. The chain combines TRBV4-1 with TRBJ1-4; 7 positions agree with TRBD1. This CDR3 has 16 amino acids. V was pared by 6 bases and J by 4 bases, with 11 bases of the junction left unmatched. Germline-derived CDR1 and CDR2 are MGHRA and YSYEKL. This CDR3 reads CASRNPGRGNNEKLFF. CDR3 sequence (DNA): TGCGCCAGCAGAAACCCCGGCAGGGGGAATAATGAAAAACTGTTTTTT.

The chain links TRBV6-5 to TRBJ2-1, with 13 bases lining up with TRBD2. The J segment lost 9 bases and the V segment lost 7 bases, leaving 6 bases of the junction unmatched. The CDR3 length is 14 residues. Germline assignment: CDR1 MNHEY and CDR2 SVGAGI. The CDR3 DNA sequence: TGTGCCAGCAAGCCGGGACTAGCGGGAAGTGAGCAGTTCTTC. Translated: CASKPGLAGSEQFF.

The chain uses TRBV5-6 and TRBJ2-1; D may be TRBD2 (7 bases). CDR3 length equals 15 residues. Trimming took off 4 bases at V and 11 bases at J, with 22 bases between the two ends. The germline CDR1 and CDR2 sequences are SGHDT and YYEEEE. CDR3 sequence reads: CASSAGGPDVNKQFF. The CDR3 nucleotides are TGTGCCAGCAGCGCCGGGGGGCCGGACGTGAACAAGCAGTTCTTC.

V and J are TRBV6-5 and TRBJ2-7; TRBD1 matches at 8 bases. CDR3 length equals 15 residues. The germline V gene has CDR1 MNHEY and CDR2 SVGAGI. Trimming took 6 bases from V and 2 from J; bases not matched to a gene: 9. The CDR3 loop reads CASRPGQGGTYEQYF. The CDR3 bases are TGTGCCAGCAGACCCGGACAGGGCGGAACCTACGAGCAGTACTTC.

The DNA of the CDR3 is TGCGCCAGCAGCCAACTCCCCGGTATTTACGAGCAGTACTTC. It codes for CASSQLPGIYEQYF. The chain combines TRBV4-1 with TRBJ2-7; no clear D. The germline gives CDR1 MGHRA, CDR2 YSYEKL. V was shortened by 2 bases and J by 4 bases, with 12 bases between the two germline ends. The CDR3 has 14 amino acids.

The chain uses TRBV4-2 and TRBJ2-7; tentatively, D is TRBD1 (6 bases). This CDR3 region has 15 residues. The V gene's germline CDR1 is LGHNA and CDR2 YNFKEQ. V lost 3 bases to trimming and J lost 3 bases, with 15 bases between them. The CDR3 is CASSHLDSRSYEQYF. Here the CDR3 DNA reads TGTGCCAGCAGCCACTTGGACAGTAGAAGCTACGAGCAGTACTTC.

The chain is built from TRBV30 and TRBJ1-1; D gene ambiguous. CDR1 is GTSNPN, CDR2 SVGIG, per germline (reference sequence). The CDR3 sequence is 13 residues long. The V and J ends lost 1 base and 1 base respectively, with 7 bases between them. The CDR3 DNA sequence: TGTGCCTGGAGTGACCGGTGGAACACTGAAGCTTTCTTT. It encodes CAWSDRWNTEAFF. The complete variable domain, with remaining parts taken from reference TRBV30 and TRBJ1-1, reads SQTIHQWPATLVQPVGSPLSLECTVEGTSNPNLYWYRQAAGRGLQLLFYSVGIGQISSEVPQNLSASRPQDRQFILSSKKLLLSDSGFYLCAWSDRWNTEAFFGQGTRLTVV.

The chain joins TRBV7-9 to TRBJ1-1; 11 bases align to TRBD1. The CDR3 loop spans 15 amino acids. The V and J ends lost 5 bases and 7 bases, in that order; junction bases with no gene match: 9. CDR1 is SEHNR, CDR2 FQNEAQ, per germline (reference sequence). CDR3 DNA: TGTGCCAGCAGCCCGACGCCGGGACAGGGGGGTGAAGCTTTCTTT. It yields the protein CASSPTPGQGGEAFF. The variable domain in full, with the rest retrieved from reference TRBV7-9 and TRBJ1-1, is DTGVSQNPRHKITKRGQNVTFRCDPISEHNRLYWYRQTLGQGPEFLTYFQNEAQLEKSRLLSDRFSAERPKGSFSTLEIQRTEQGDSAMYLCASSPTPGQGGEAFFGQGTRLTVV.

V and J are TRBV28 and TRBJ2-1, with 10 bases fitting TRBD2. Germline V gene sequence: CDR1 MDHEN, CDR2 SYDVKM. V lost 1 base to trimming and J lost 10 bases; unmatched junction nucleotides: 31. The CDR3 loop spans 23 amino acids. CDR3: CASSLSAGGGRGWLAGAFGEQFF. For the CDR3, the DNA is TGTGCCAGCAGTTTATCCGCAGGGGGAGGTAGAGGGTGGCTAGCGGGAGCATTTGGGGAGCAGTTCTTC.

The chain links TRBV2 to TRBJ1-4, with 8 bases lining up with TRBD1. Per germline, CDR1 SNHLY and CDR2 FYNNEI. The length of the CDR3 is 13 residues. After removal of 8 bases from V and 6 bases from J, the junction contained 5 bases not matched to a gene. The CDR3 DNA is TGTGCCAGCTACATGACAGGGGATGAAAAACTGTTTTTT. This encodes CASYMTGDEKLFF.

The chain has TRBV27 and TRBJ2-7, with D maybe TRBD1 (5 bases). V was shortened by 2 bases and J by 6 bases, with 11 bases between the two germline ends. CDR1 and CDR2 (germline): MNHEY, SMNVEV (reference sequence). CDR3 length equals 13 residues. The CDR3 reads CASSLTQASEQYF. CDR3 sequence (DNA): TGTGCCAGCAGTTTAACACAGGCATCCGAGCAGTACTTC.

The V and J genes are TRBV5-1 and TRBJ2-3; tentatively, D is TRBD2 (6 bases). This CDR3 comprises 16 residues. Germline assignment: CDR1 SGHRS and CDR2 YFSETQ. V lost 1 base to trimming and J lost 6 bases, with 18 bases between them. The CDR3 bases are TGCGCCAGCAGCTTGAGTTCGAGCGGTGGAGGGGATACGCAGTATTTT. Protein: CASSLSSSGGGDTQYF.

CDR3 sequence: CASSIPQISNQPQHF. The CDR3 region has the DNA TGTGCCAGTAGTATCCCACAGATTAGCAATCAGCCCCAGCATTTT. This sequence joins TRBV19 and TRBJ1-5; no reliable D call. The CDR3 covers 15 residues. Between the trimmed V and J ends, which lost 3 bases and 0 bases, there was a span of 9 bases. Per germline, CDR1 LNHDA and CDR2 SQIVND (reference sequence).